Sequencing of this T cell receptor (beta chain) was carried out in a study of blood T cell repertoires in COVID-19. At the level of the study: Acute and convalescent COVID-19 samples came from the United States, Italy and Spain. Sources were T cells, B-cell-depleted T cells, or PBMCs; the material itself was cDNA or gDNA.

The method was immunoSEQ multiplex PCR; TCRdb's version includes in-frame clones alone and lacks a portion of them. The profile shows 200,000 to 300,000 clones, roughly 76% of them singletons. This CDR3 is 15 amino acids long. Trimming removed 0 bases from V and 2 bases from J, with 10 bases in between. From germline, CDR1 is SGHDT and CDR2 YYEEEE. The chain has TRBV5-6 and TRBJ2-3, with D tentatively TRBD1 (6 bases). Sample: peripheral blood. This TCR came from a woman older than 75 with COVID-19, enrolled during active disease. The DNA for the CDR3 is TGTGCCAGCAGCTTGGGTTGGACAGTCACAGATACGCAGTATTTT. This gives the protein CASSLGWTVTDTQYF.